This entry lists 26 T cell receptor beta chains sequenced from one sample in a study of siplizumab effects on memory and regulatory T cells. Sequenced by immunoSEQ multiplex PCR; TCRdb stores in-frame clones only, minus some. The table shows roughly 100,000 clones, with roughly 90% occurring only once. Specimen: CD4+ T cells sorted from blood. The source of these receptors is a human donor in good health.

The CDR3 spells CASSRDRGPPYNEQFF. The CDR3 coding sequence is TGTGCCAGTAGTCGGGACAGGGGGCCGCCCTACAATGAGCAGTTCTTC. The J gene is TRBJ2-1, the V gene TRBV19; 12 bases are shared with TRBD1. This CDR3 has 16 amino acids. Germline V gene data show CDR1 as LNHDA and CDR2 as SQIVND (reference sequence). V lost 5 bases and J lost 2; bases outside the gene matches: 4.

There are a few counts of this clone. The chain uses TRBV5-1 and TRBJ1-2; D is undetermined. V gave up 4 bases and J gave up 8 bases, with 15 bases separating them. The CDR3 is made up of 13 amino acids. Looked up from germline, CDR1 is SGHRS and CDR2 is YFSETQ. Here the CDR3 reads CASSRSSGLGYTF. CDR3 coding DNA: TGCGCCAGCAGCCGCAGCAGTGGTCTGGGCTACACCTTC.

V is TRBV19 and J is TRBJ1-2; D is unresolved. The CDR3 is 15 residues long. CDR1 is LNHDA and CDR2 is SQIVND in the germline V gene (reference sequence). Trimming left V 1 base short and J 6 bases short, with 15 bases between. The CDR3 nucleotides read TGTGCCAGTAGTATAGTGCCAGGCTCCCTGGATGGCTACACCTTC. This codes for CASSIVPGSLDGYTF.

This chain joins TRBV5-1 and TRBJ2-1, with D maybe TRBD1 (5 bases). CDR1 is SGHRS and CDR2 is YFSETQ in the germline V gene. V was pared by 0 bases and J by 4 bases, with 5 bases between. The CDR3 runs 13 residues. CDR3 residues: CASSLGQYNEQFF. The DNA for the CDR3 is TGCGCCAGCAGCTTGGGACAGTACAATGAGCAGTTCTTC.

The chain couples TRBV6-6 to TRBJ2-7; TRBD2 aligns across 12 bases. The V gene end was trimmed by 8 bases and the J gene end by 5 bases; junction bases not matched to a gene: 10. This CDR3 spans 15 amino acids. Germline CDR1 MNHNY, CDR2 SVGAGI (reference sequence). The CDR3 nucleotides are TGTGCCAGCTCCTCTAGCGGGAGGGGATCCCACGAGCAGTACTTC. It encodes CASSSSGRGSHEQYF.

The chain links TRBV11-1 to TRBJ1-2; 7 bases are a match to TRBD1. The CDR3 loop spans 14 amino acids. The V gene's germline CDR1 is SGHAT and CDR2 FQDESV (reference sequence). V lost 5 bases and J lost 4; bases outside the gene matches: 7. As DNA, the CDR3 is TGTGCCAGCAGCACAGGGGTGCCTTCCTATGGCTACACCTTC. This codes for CASSTGVPSYGYTF. The whole variable domain, remainder taken from reference TRBV11-1 and TRBJ1-2, is EAEVAQSPRYKITEKSQAVAFWCDPISGHATLYWYRQILGQGPELLVQFQDESVVDDSQLPKDRFSAERLKGVDSTLKIQPAELGDSAMYLCASSTGVPSYGYTFGSGTRLTVV.

This chain links TRBV7-9 with TRBJ2-3; D possibly uses TRBD1 or TRBD2 (5 bases each). Per germline, CDR1 SEHNR and CDR2 FQNEAQ (reference sequence). The CDR3 runs 13 residues. Trimming took 1 base from V and 6 from J, leaving 8 bases between them. In nucleotides, the CDR3 is TGTGCCAGCAGCTTAGAATGGGGGGATACGCAGTATTTT. This sequence encodes CASSLEWGDTQYF.

V usage is TRBV6-1 and J usage is TRBJ2-7; no clear D gene. Trimming stripped 5 bases from V and 2 bases from J, with 4 bases between. This CDR3 spans 11 amino acids. The germline V gene has CDR1 MNHNS and CDR2 SASEGT. Here the CDR3 reads CASSSPYEQYF. CDR3 nucleotide sequence: TGTGCCAGCAGTTCACCCTACGAGCAGTACTTC.

The chain is built from TRBV2 and TRBJ1-1; 11 nucleotides align to TRBD1. The CDR3 extends over 15 amino acids. Germline CDR1 is SNHLY and CDR2 is FYNNEI. V shed 0 bases, J shed 8 bases, and the junction held 5 bases outside the gene matches. The CDR3 bases are TGTGCCAGCAGTGAAGCAGGGACAGGGGGGTGGGAAGCTTTCTTT. It specifies CASSEAGTGGWEAFF.

Remarks on this clone: The same CDR3 can be traced to other DNA sequences in this sample. The gene calls are TRBV7-2 and TRBJ1-5; D is undetermined. The V gene lost 1 base and the J gene lost 1 base, with 8 bases spanning the gap. Germline V gene data show CDR1 as SGHTA and CDR2 as FQGNSA. The CDR3 totals 15 residues. In DNA form, the CDR3 reads TGTGCCAGCAGCTTAGATGGACGAAGCAATCAGCCCCAGCATTTT. Translated: CASSLDGRSNQPQHF.

V usage is TRBV4-1 and J usage is TRBJ1-5, with a weak D call TRBD1 (6 bases). Trimming took off 0 bases at V and 5 bases at J, with 17 bases between the two ends. There are 17 residues in the CDR3. CDR1 and CDR2 from the germline V gene are MGHRA and YSYEKL. The DNA of the CDR3 is TGCGCCAGCAGCCAAGATCTTTGGGGGCAAACCTATCAGCCCCAGCATTTT. Protein: CASSQDLWGQTYQPQHF.

The chain carries TRBV27 and TRBJ1-6; 8 nucleotides agree with TRBD1. Germline V lookup: CDR1 MNHEY, CDR2 SMNVEV (reference sequence). The junction had 1 base not matched to a gene; V was cut back by 5 bases and J by 7 bases. CDR3 length: 13 residues. CDR3 sequence (DNA): TGTGCCAGCAGTCGGGACAGGAATTCACCCCTCCACTTT. This sequence encodes CASSRDRNSPLHF.

The CDR3 here is CASSELASGGDTQYF. The CDR3 DNA follows: TGTGCCAGCAGTGAACTAGCCTCCGGGGGAGATACGCAGTATTTT. The genes are TRBV6-4 and TRBJ2-3, with a possible D match to TRBD2 (6 bases). V lost 3 bases and J 5 bases, leaving 15 bases between the germline ends. Germline V gene sequence: CDR1 MRHNA, CDR2 SNTAGT. The CDR3 contains 15 residues.

The rearrangement uses TRBV18 and TRBJ1-2, with TRBD1 matching 7 bases. The CDR3 is 15 residues long. The V segment lost 4 bases and the J segment 3 bases; nucleotides outside the gene matches: 8. Germline CDR1 reads KGHSH; CDR2 reads LQKENI. The CDR3 nucleotides read TGTGCCAGCTCACAGCTACAGGGGACAGACTATGGCTACACCTTC. Residues: CASSQLQGTDYGYTF.

The genes are TRBV6-4 and TRBJ2-6, with unresolved D. V dropped 0 bases and J dropped 1 base, with 4 bases sitting between them. CDR3 length: 15 amino acids. Looked up from germline, CDR1 is MRHNA and CDR2 is SNTAGT. CDR3 sequence reads: CASSDSGSGANVLTF. CDR3 bases: TGTGCCAGCAGTGACTCAGGGTCTGGGGCCAACGTCCTGACTTTC.

The chain has TRBV14 and TRBJ2-7; D remains ambiguous. Looked up from germline, CDR1 is SGHDN and CDR2 is FVKESK. V dropped 2 bases and J dropped 6 bases, with 11 bases sitting between them. The CDR3 is made up of 13 amino acids. The CDR3 DNA reads TGTGCCAGCAGCCAAACCTCGTTCGTCGAGCAGTACTTC. It specifies CASSQTSFVEQYF.

The gene calls are TRBV15 and TRBJ2-1; the match to TRBD2 covers 13 bases. This CDR3 region has 16 residues. Per germline, CDR1 LNHNV and CDR2 YYDKDF (reference sequence). Germline trimming cut 0 bases from V and 8 bases from J; bases unmatched to any gene: 4. This CDR3 is CATSRETSGRLDEQFF. The CDR3 DNA is TGTGCCACCAGCAGAGAGACTAGCGGGAGGTTGGATGAGCAGTTCTTC.

This clone occurred a few times. The chain's CDR3 is CASSQQTGGNVGKLFF. CDR3 bases: TGTGCCAGCAGCCAGCAGACAGGGGGTAACGTTGGAAAACTGTTTTTT. The chain joins TRBV7-6 to TRBJ1-4; 9 nucleotides align to TRBD1. Per germline, CDR1 SGHVS and CDR2 FNYEAQ. Trimming took 5 bases from V and 10 from J; bases not matched to a gene: 14. There are 16 residues in the CDR3. The variable domain in full, with the rest retrieved from reference TRBV7-6 and TRBJ1-4, is GAGVSQSPRYKVTKRGQDVALRCDPISGHVSLYWYRQALGQGPEFLTYFNYEAQQDKSGLPNDRFSAERPEGSISTLTIQRTEQRDSAMYRCASSQQTGGNVGKLFFGSGTQLSVL.

This clone occurred a few times. This rearrangement joins TRBV20-1 to TRBJ1-1; D is ambiguous. Germline CDR1 DFQATT, CDR2 SNEGSKA (reference sequence). This CDR3 is built from 11 residues. V was shortened by 8 bases and J by 7 bases, with 14 bases between the two germline ends. For the CDR3, the DNA is TGCAGTTCTGCCCTGGACTATGAAGCTTTCTTT. Its translation is CSSALDYEAFF.

This clone was observed a single time. This sequence joins TRBV28 and TRBJ1-6; TRBD1 agrees at 9 bases. After removal of 6 bases from V and 9 bases from J, the junction contained 3 bases not matched to a gene. The CDR3 is 13 residues long. Germline values: CDR1 MDHEN, CDR2 SYDVKM. CDR3: CASRGQGTSPLHF. CDR3 sequence (DNA): TGTGCCAGCAGGGGACAGGGTACTTCACCCCTCCACTTT.

The rearrangement uses TRBV5-1 and TRBJ2-5; 8 bases match TRBD2. CDR1 is SGHRS and CDR2 is YFSETQ in the germline V gene. J lost 1 base, V lost 5 bases, and 4 bases had no gene match. The CDR3 spans 14 residues. The CDR3 region has the DNA TGCGCCAGCAGTCCCGGGACTAGCCAAGAGACCCAGTACTTC. The encoded protein is CASSPGTSQETQYF.

The chain couples TRBV19 to TRBJ1-2; the match to TRBD1 covers 8 bases. Germline V CDR1 and CDR2: LNHDA, SQIVND (reference sequence). The CDR3 has 14 residues. V lost 7 bases and J lost 2; bases outside the gene matches: 6. The CDR3 loop reads CASNSDRGNYGYTF. The CDR3 nucleotides are TGTGCCAGTAATTCCGACAGGGGCAACTATGGCTACACCTTC.

The CDR3 DNA reads as TGTGCCAGCAGTGAAGAGGGGGGCTACACCTTC. Translation: CASSEEGGYTF. The V and J genes are TRBV2 and TRBJ1-2; TRBD1 is a possible D gene (5 bases). Per germline, CDR1 SNHLY and CDR2 FYNNEI. This CDR3 is 11 amino acids long. Trimming shortened V by 1 base and J by 8 bases, and 5 bases separated the two germline ends. Full variable domain (missing parts from reference TRBV2 and TRBJ1-2): EPEVTQTPSHQVTQMGQEVILRCVPISNHLYFYWYRQILGQKVEFLVSFYNNEISEKSEIFDDQFSVERPDGSNFTLKIRSTKLEDSAMYFCASSEEGGYTFGSGTRLTVV.

V is TRBV6-6 and J is TRBJ1-1; maybe TRBD1 (5 bases). The CDR3 is made up of 14 amino acids. The germline V gene has CDR1 MNHNY and CDR2 SVGAGI (reference sequence). Trimming stripped 4 bases from V and 10 bases from J, with 19 bases between. DNA for the CDR3: TGTGCCAGCAGTTTCCGGGACGGGTTAAGTGGAGCTTTCTTT. Encoded protein: CASSFRDGLSGAFF.

The chain uses TRBV29-1 and TRBJ2-3; D may be TRBD1 (6 bases). This CDR3 region has 13 residues. Trimming took 4 bases from V and 6 from J, leaving 14 bases between them. Germline lookup yields CDR1 SQVTM and CDR2 ANQGSEA. The CDR3 protein is CSVVGGSSDTQYF. In DNA form, the CDR3 reads TGCAGCGTTGTAGGGGGAAGTAGTGATACGCAGTATTTT.

J is TRBJ1-2 and V is TRBV23-1, with D possibly being TRBD1 (5 bases). TRBV23-1 is an open reading frame whose function is uncertain. Trimming cost V 10 bases and J 4 bases, with 16 bases left between them. The length of the CDR3 is 13 residues. The CDR3 bases are TGCGCCACCAAGGGGCCCAGTCGCTATGGCTACACCTTC. This sequence encodes CATKGPSRYGYTF.